One sample yielded the 8 T cell receptor beta chains listed below, sequenced in a study of blood T cell repertoires in COVID-19. TCRdb's copy holds only in-frame clones and misses some; the assay was immunoSEQ multiplex PCR. This table holds 310,000 or so clones, around four fifths found once. Sequenced material: peripheral blood. The receptors shown here come from a woman in her forties or fifties with acute or convalescent COVID-19.

The rearrangement joins TRBV10-3 to TRBJ2-7; tentatively, D is TRBD1 (5 bases). V lost 4 bases, J lost 4 bases, and 11 bases lay in between. CDR3 length equals 13 residues. Germline V gene data show CDR1 as ENHRY and CDR2 as SYGVKD. The CDR3 here is CAISVGALYEQYV. As DNA, the CDR3 is TGTGCCATCAGTGTAGGGGCTCTTTACGAGCAGTACGTC.

The gene calls are TRBV5-4 and TRBJ2-3; tentatively, D is TRBD2 (5 bases). V was shortened by 0 bases and J by 4 bases, with 9 bases between the two germline ends. This CDR3 region has 14 residues. In germline, CDR1 is SGHNT, CDR2 YYREEE (reference sequence). The CDR3 nucleotides read TGTGCCAGCAGCTTGGTAGGAGGAGCAGATACGCAGTATTTT. It is translated as CASSLVGGADTQYF.

Only one count was recorded for this clone. This rearrangement joins TRBV6-5 to TRBJ1-2, with D perhaps matching TRBD1 (5 bases). With 5 bases removed from V and 3 bases from J, the gap between germline ends came to 7 bases. The CDR3 length is 12 residues. The germline gives CDR1 MNHEY, CDR2 SVGAGI. The CDR3 DNA sequence: TGTGCCAGCAGTACAGGATACTATGGCTACACCTTC. As protein: CASSTGYYGYTF.

V is TRBV4-2 and J is TRBJ2-6, with D maybe TRBD2 (5 bases). CDR3 length: 15 residues. CDR1 is LGHNA and CDR2 is YNFKEQ in the germline V gene. V lost 2 bases to trimming and J lost 6 bases, with 11 bases between them. The CDR3 here is CASSQQLVEANVLTF. The CDR3 DNA reads TGTGCCAGCAGCCAACAACTAGTAGAGGCCAACGTCCTGACTTTC.

The gene calls are TRBV15 and TRBJ1-4; D gene ambiguous. Germline CDR1 LNHNV, CDR2 YYDKDF (reference sequence). There are 15 residues in the CDR3. V gave up 0 bases and J gave up 0 bases, with 5 bases separating them. The CDR3 DNA reads as TGTGCCACCAGCAGAGAAATCGCAACTAATGAAAAACTGTTTTTT. Amino acid sequence: CATSREIATNEKLFF.

The rearrangement uses TRBV7-2 and TRBJ2-5; TRBD1 matches 7 bases. V dropped 0 bases and J dropped 5; count of bases not matched to a gene: 6. CDR3 length equals 15 residues. Germline CDR1 SGHTA, CDR2 FQGNSA. In DNA form, the CDR3 reads TGTGCCAGCAGCTTAGCCCCGACAGGGTACGAGACCCAGTACTTC. Its translation: CASSLAPTGYETQYF.

The chain is built from TRBV7-9 and TRBJ2-2; maybe TRBD1 (6 bases). Germline-derived CDR1 and CDR2 are SEHNR and FQNEAQ (reference sequence). The CDR3 has 13 residues. Trimming stripped 7 bases from V and 5 bases from J, with 11 bases between. The DNA of the CDR3 is TGTGCCAGCACCAATCAGGGGACCGGGGAGCTGTTTTTT. As protein: CASTNQGTGELFF.

J is TRBJ2-1 and V is TRBV20-1; TRBD2 matches 10 bases. Trimming took 3 bases from V and 4 from J; bases not matched to a gene: 12. The CDR3 covers 17 residues. CDR1 is DFQATT and CDR2 is SNEGSKA in the germline V gene (reference sequence). In DNA form, the CDR3 reads TGCAGTGCTAGTTCCCTCCCGGGACTAGCGACTTACAATGAGCAGTTCTTC. It translates to CSASSLPGLATYNEQFF.